The rows below give T cell receptor beta chains drawn from one sample of a study of cytomegalovirus exposure and HLA in healthy donors. Using immunoSEQ multiplex PCR, the repertoire was profiled, and TCRdb retains in-frame clones only, with some absent. The sample holds 160,000 or so clones, approximately 70% seen once. Material: PBMCs. The origin of the receptors is a young man in good health and CMV-seropositive. Both conserved end residues are part of each CDR3. The order of the fields is V gene, J gene, clone size, D gene, CDR3 DNA, CDR3 protein. A D gene is named only where the DNA matches it firmly. A row's size may be missing; if present it is once, few, many or a size class.

>TRBV10-3|TRBJ1-4|NA|NA
TGTGCCATCAGTGCAGACAGCAACGGGGAAAAACTGTTTTTT
CAISADSNGEKLFF
>TRBV10-1|TRBJ2-1|NA|TRBD2
TGCGCCAGCAGTGAACTAGCGGGAGGTTACAATGAGCAGTTCTTC
CASSELAGGYNEQFF
>TRBV30|TRBJ1-5|NA|NA
TGTGCCTGGAGTTCCGGGGGACCGAGGTCCAATCAGCCCCAGCATTTT
CAWSSGGPRSNQPQHF
>TRBV5-8|TRBJ2-1|NA|NA
TGTGCCAGCAGCTCTAGGTGGAATGAGCAGTTCTTC
CASSSRWNEQFF
>TRBV5-1|TRBJ2-1|NA|TRBD2
TGCGCCAGCAGCTTAACTAGCGGGAGGGGCTACAATGAGCAGTTCTTC
CASSLTSGRGYNEQFF
>TRBV5-1|TRBJ1-2|few|TRBD1
TGCGCCAGCAGCCGCAGGGGGCAAGACTATGGCTACACCTTC
CASSRRGQDYGYTF
>TRBV18|TRBJ1-5|NA|TRBD1
TGTGCCAGCTCACCAACAGGGGGTCGGCAGCCCCAGCATTTT
CASSPTGGRQPQHF
>TRBV6-4|TRBJ2-3|once|TRBD2
TGTGCCAGCAGCCCCGGGACTAGGAGCACAGATACGCAGTATTTT
CASSPGTRSTDTQYF
>TRBV11-1|TRBJ2-1|NA|NA
TGTGCCAGCAGCCCGACTCGGGGAAGGGAGCAGTTCTTC
CASSPTRGREQFF
>TRBV11-3|TRBJ2-3|few|NA
TGTGCCAGCAGCTTAGGAGAGAGCACAGATACGCAGTATTTT
CASSLGESTDTQYF
>TRBV6-1|TRBJ2-2|NA|NA
TGTGCCACCCCGGGATTTAGTACTGGGGAGCTGTTTTTT
CATPGFSTGELFF
>TRBV28|TRBJ1-1|NA|NA
TGTGCCAGCAGTCTTACAGGGAACACTGAAGCTTTCTTT
CASSLTGNTEAFF
>TRBV30|TRBJ2-3|NA|TRBD2
TGTGCCTGGAGTGTCAACATAGCGGGAGCATTCATGGATACGCAGTATTTT
CAWSVNIAGAFMDTQYF
>TRBV25-1|TRBJ1-2|few|NA
TGTGCCAGCAGCTCAGGGGATGGCTATGGCTACACCTTC
CASSSGDGYGYTF
>TRBV5-4|TRBJ1-2|NA|TRBD1
TGTGCCAGCACTCTTGCCCCTGGACAGGGGAGGGGCTACACCTTT
CASTLAPGQGRGYTF
>TRBV11-3|TRBJ1-5|NA|TRBD1
TGTGCCAGCCAAGACAGGGAGTGGGATCAGCCCCAGCATTTT
CASQDREWDQPQHF
>TRBV10-3|TRBJ1-5|NA|TRBD1
TGTGCCACTAGGACAGGGGCAAATCAGCCCCAGCATTTT
CATRTGANQPQHF
>TRBV30|TRBJ1-2|NA|NA
TGTGCCTGGAGCATTACAGGAGACTATGGCTACACCTTC
CAWSITGDYGYTF
>TRBV4-1|TRBJ2-5|NA|TRBD1
TGCGCCAGCAGCCAGGTTCACCGGGACAGGGGGCACCAAGAGACCCAGTACTTC
CASSQVHRDRGHQETQYF
>TRBV5-1|TRBJ2-1|NA|TRBD2
TGCGCCAGCAGCTTGGATAGCGGGGCCTACAATGAGCAGTTCTTC
CASSLDSGAYNEQFF
>TRBV2|TRBJ1-2|once|TRBD1
TGTGCCAGCCGGAACCGGGACAGGGGGCTTGGCTACACCTTC
CASRNRDRGLGYTF
>TRBV28|TRBJ1-5|few|NA
TGTGCCAGCAGTTCCGACATTTATAGCAATCAGCCCCAGCATTTT
CASSSDIYSNQPQHF
>TRBV11-3|TRBJ2-3|few|TRBD1
TGTGCCAGCAGCCCCCGGGACAGGGGGACAGATACGCAGTATTTT
CASSPRDRGTDTQYF
>TRBV30|TRBJ1-6|NA|TRBD1
TGTGCCTTACGGGGACAGGGGAACTCACCCCTCCACTTT
CALRGQGNSPLHF
>TRBV5-6|TRBJ2-4|NA|TRBD2
TGTGCCAGCAGCGAGGGACTAGCGGGTGGGCTTTGGAGCAAAAACATTCAGTACTTC
CASSEGLAGGLWSKNIQYF
>TRBV25-1|TRBJ1-5|NA|NA
TGTGCCAGCAGTGGGGGGGGAACATCTAGCAATCAGCCCCAGCATTTT
CASSGGGTSSNQPQHF
>TRBV6-1|TRBJ1-5|NA|NA
TGTGCCAGCAGTGAAGCCCACAGGGTTGGTCAGCCCCAGCATTTT
CASSEAHRVGQPQHF
>TRBV28|TRBJ2-1|NA|TRBD1
TGTGCCAGCAGCCCCCGGGACAGGGGGCTCGGTGAGCAGTTCTTC
CASSPRDRGLGEQFF
>TRBV6-5|TRBJ2-2|NA|NA
TGTGCCAGCATCGGCACCGGGGAGCTGTTTTTT
CASIGTGELFF
>TRBV27|TRBJ1-2|NA|NA
TGTGCCAGCAGTTTGGGGGCAGGGGATTATGGCTACACCTTC
CASSLGAGDYGYTF
>TRBV5-4|TRBJ2-1|NA|TRBD2
TGTGCCAGCAGCTTGGAAGGTGGGAGGGTCCGCGAGCAGTTCTTC
CASSLEGGRVREQFF
>TRBV5-1|TRBJ2-5|NA|NA
TGCGCCAGCAGCTTGTATGGACAAGATTCCCCAGGGACCCAGTACTTC
CASSLYGQDSPGTQYF
>TRBV6-1|TRBJ1-2|NA|NA
TGTGCCAGCAGGGGAGGGGCTGGCTACACCTTC
CASRGGAGYTF
>TRBV2|TRBJ2-1|NA|NA
TGTGCCAGCAGTGAGGGAGGTGGGAGACAATACAATGAGCAGTTCTTC
CASSEGGGRQYNEQFF
>TRBV28|TRBJ2-1|NA|TRBD2
TGTGCCAGCAGTCAAGGGACTAGCGGGGGGGCTAATGAGCAGTTCTTC
CASSQGTSGGANEQFF